Listed below are T cell receptor beta chains from one sample, sequenced in a study of blood T cell repertoires in COVID-19. Sequenced by immunoSEQ multiplex PCR; TCRdb stores in-frame clones only, minus some. The data show about 200,000 clones, nearly 90% seen once. Sequenced sample: peripheral blood. Every receptor here comes from a man aged 55 to 70 with active or convalescent COVID-19. Both conserved end residues are part of each CDR3. The order of the fields is CDR3 protein, CDR3 DNA, CDR3 length, J gene, V gene, D gene, clone size. A D gene is named only where the DNA matches it firmly. Rows give clone size only sometimes, using once, few, many, or a class for an expanded clone.

CASRYRTGVTEAFF	TGTGCCAGCAGGTACAGGACGGGGGTCACTGAAGCTTTCTTT	14	TRBJ1-1	TRBV6-5	NA	NA
CASSPRDSPYNEQFF	TGTGCCAGCAGCCCCCGGGACAGTCCCTACAATGAGCAGTTCTTC	15	TRBJ2-1	TRBV3-1/TRBV3-2	TRBD1	NA
CASSPGQGGFDYGYTF	TGCGCCAGCAGCCCCGGACAGGGCGGTTTTGACTATGGCTACACCTTC	16	TRBJ1-2	TRBV5-1	TRBD1	NA
CASSPAGRPYEQYF	TGTGCCAGCAGCCCTGCAGGTAGGCCCTACGAGCAGTACTTC	14	TRBJ2-7	TRBV9	NA	few
CASSLANIGTAMNTEAFF	TGTGCCAGCAGCTTAGCGAACATAGGGACAGCCATGAACACTGAAGCTTTCTTT	18	TRBJ1-1	TRBV7-9	TRBD1	few
CATSRDSVNQPQHF	TGTGCCACCAGCAGAGATTCGGTTAATCAGCCCCAGCATTTT	14	TRBJ1-5	TRBV15	NA	NA
CASSALSRGGYYGYTF	TGTGCCAGCAGTGCTTTATCAAGGGGCGGCTACTATGGCTACACCTTC	16	TRBJ1-2	TRBV2	NA	once
CASRRTGSSPLHF	TGTGCCAGCAGACGGACAGGGAGTTCACCCCTCCACTTT	13	TRBJ1-6	TRBV12-3/TRBV12-4	TRBD1	once
CASSLGRGARQETQYF	TGTGCCAGCAGCTTGGGTCGGGGGGCCCGTCAAGAGACCCAGTACTTC	16	TRBJ2-5	TRBV5-5	NA	NA
CASSPGQGFTRETQYF	TGCGCCAGCAGCCCGGGGCAGGGGTTTACAAGGGAGACCCAGTACTTC	16	TRBJ2-5	TRBV5-1	NA	NA
CASSPGTGLREQYF	TGTGCCAGCTCACCAGGGACAGGCCTACGAGAGCAGTACTTC	14	TRBJ2-7	TRBV18	TRBD1	NA
CASSFGSLAKNIQYF	TGTGCCAGCAGCTTCGGTTCTCTAGCCAAAAACATTCAGTACTTC	15	TRBJ2-4	TRBV7-9	NA	many
CATSDGGTGGGSTDTQYF	TGTGCCACCAGTGATGGTGGGACAGGGGGGGGAAGCACAGATACGCAGTATTTT	18	TRBJ2-3	TRBV24-1	TRBD1	NA
CASSFSGKNTEAFF	TGTGCCAGCAGCTTTTCAGGCAAGAACACTGAAGCTTTCTTT	14	TRBJ1-1	TRBV7-9	NA	NA
CASSAAGVANYGYTF	TGTGCCAGCAGCGCGGCAGGGGTCGCCAACTATGGCTACACCTTC	15	TRBJ1-2	TRBV7-8	NA	NA
CASSFSSTEEQFF	TGCGCCAGCAGCTTTTCTTCGACAGAAGAGCAGTTCTTC	13	TRBJ2-1	TRBV5-1	NA	once
CASSETGTDGNMNTEAFF	TGTGCCAGCAGTGAAACCGGGACTGATGGAAACATGAACACTGAAGCTTTCTTT	18	TRBJ1-1	TRBV6-1	NA	NA
CASSPERGGTNEQFF	TGTGCCAGCAGCCCCGAGCGGGGGGGCACCAATGAGCAGTTCTTC	15	TRBJ2-1	TRBV6-6	TRBD2	NA
CASSIRAPGALHF	TGTGCCAGTAGTATAAGGGCACCAGGGGCCCTCCACTTT	13	TRBJ1-6	TRBV19	NA	NA
CASSLAPQRGVLSGANVLTF	TGTGCCAGCAGCTTAGCCCCCCAGCGGGGGGTCCTCTCTGGGGCCAACGTCCTGACTTTC	20	TRBJ2-6	TRBV7-2	TRBD2	NA
CASSLGHHLNTGELFF	TGTGCCAGCAGTTTAGGGCACCACCTAAACACCGGGGAGCTGTTTTTT	16	TRBJ2-2	TRBV27	NA	NA
CASSQGIWGNNSPLHF	TGTGCCAGCAGCCAAGGAATCTGGGGCAATAATTCACCCCTCCACTTT	16	TRBJ1-6	TRBV14	NA	NA
CASSLGSTQYF	TGCGCCAGCTCCCTAGGAAGTACGCAGTATTTT	11	TRBJ2-3	TRBV10-1	NA	NA
CASSQGARDSLTF	TGTGCCAGCAGTCAGGGGGCCAGGGACAGCTTAACCTTC	13	TRBJ1-2	TRBV2	TRBD1	NA